This T cell receptor beta chain was profiled in a study of T cells in Graves' hyperthyroidism and ophthalmopathy (dated by TCRdb to about 2019). Background on the whole study: Peripheral blood was sampled at the time of initial diagnosis, prior to any treatment. TCR V-J signatures able to tell the groups apart were searched for in a discovery cohort of 95 or so patients, of whom 43 had Graves' ophthalmopathy and roughly 57 had stable Graves' hyperthyroidism. Prospective prediction of ophthalmopathy was tested in an independent validation cohort of approximately 19 hyperthyroidism patients and around 16 patients who later progressed to ophthalmopathy. The roughly 94 discovery patients were randomly divided into training and test sets at a 7:3 ratio. In roughly six Graves' hyperthyroidism patients, the study also compared T-cell repertoires from thyroid tissue with T-cell repertoires from blood. After sampling, hyperthyroidism patients received methimazole starting at 30 mg daily, and ophthalmopathy patients received high-dose intravenous methylprednisolone. TCR Vbeta CDR3 sequencing of 120 to 150 peripheral blood samples (over 40 ophthalmopathy, 75 hyperthyroidism and roughly 17 progressor patients) is reported in the paper.

Points on this clonotype: What this receptor recognizes is not known. No much larger clone is present one base from it, and per-base qualities are unavailable.

Reading the germline V gene gives CDR1 MNHEY and CDR2 SVGEGT. The CDR3 runs 12 amino acids, cysteine and phenylalanine included. The DNA shown is the 36-base CDR3, in frame from base 1. V is reduced by 5 bases and J by 14 bases, leaving a spacing of 13 bases between them. General study outcomes and caveats: A model built on a 13 V-J signature distinguished ophthalmopathy from stable hyperthyroidism, reaching approximately 89% sensitivity and 81.08% specificity in cross-validation and 80%/75% in testing. In validation, progression to ophthalmopathy was predicted by the model with roughly 71% sensitivity and under 85% specificity, a median of around 6.5 months before onset. Most expanded thyroid clonotypes (frequency above 0.001) were also found in blood, which suggests that blood repertoires may mirror thyroid immune responses. Sample size was not statistically predetermined, and investigators were not blinded to group allocation.

In the ophthalmopathy patients, disease was moderately to severely active, with a Clinical Activity Score of 3 or more, a NOSPECS grade of 4 or more, and a duration of less than 3 months. Exclusion was applied to patients with uncontrolled infections, other autoimmune diseases, pregnancy or lactation. Diagnoses were based on clinical symptoms, serum thyroxine and TRAb, thyroid ultrasound and orbital computed tomography. PBMCs were separated from 7.5 to 10 ml of fresh peripheral blood using Ficoll-Paque density gradient centrifugation. Total RNA was extracted using Trizol reagent, and RNA quality was assessed on an Agilent 2100 Bioanalyzer. The TCR beta CDR3 regions were amplified from RNA transcripts. A first-round RT-PCR of the TCR CDR3 used the HTBI primer set with the Qiagen OneStep RT-PCR kit. Libraries were constructed in a second round of multiplex PCR, after which size selection and purification were carried out. The libraries were sequenced on an Illumina HiSeq2000 using paired-end 100 bp reads. The authors processed their data as follows. SOAPnuke was used to process the raw data, with reads discarded if the reads contained adapters or uncalled bases, had a mean Phred below 15, or lacked an exact constant-primer or identifier match. COPE v1.2.5 was used to merge the high-quality paired reads, and each unique nucleotide sequence was defined as a clonotype. Clonotypes were aligned to IMGT TRBV, TRBD and TRBJ reference segments using MiTCR v1.1. The analysis included only V-J combinations with a frequency above 0.0001, which together covered roughly 99% of the repertoires. A TCS score was defined as the ratio between F50 (clonal expansion) and ExV (chaos), using BLOSUM62-based TCRdist between CDR3 peptides within each V-J. Welch's t-statistics and random forest reduced around 550 V-J features to fewer than 15, which were used in a naive Bayes classifier (R e1071). TCRdb cleaned the public reads at Q25 with fastp, built clones with MiXCR and kept in-frame beta chains. Under each unique CDR3 protein, matching rows form one entry showing the most common genes and DNA. It is TCRdb's table, rather than the study itself, that gives the V and J calls and clone size. The sample table lists about 600,000 distinct CDR3 sequences, around 15% of them with a count of one. Under 3.5% of the sample is in the top ten clones.

The chain is assembled from TRBV6-2 or TRBV6-3 and TRBJ1-6, with a tentative D gene TRBD1 over 6 matching bases. This clonotype was sampled from a woman aged 40 to 50 with Graves' ophthalmopathy. The material sequenced was blood. CDR3 region: CASSHETGTLHF. The DNA sequence is as follows: TGTGCCAGCAGTCACGAAACAGGGACCCTCCACTTT.